The sequence of this TCR beta chain was determined in a study of shared clonotypes between healthy human individuals. Data came from immunoSEQ multiplex PCR; TCRdb stores just in-frame clones and leaves some out. In the table there are over 400,000 clones, approximately 80% of which are singletons. Donors, without exception, were Caucasian adults residing in Nashville, Tennessee. The sequencing input was PBMCs. This clonotype was obtained from a woman between 40 and 50 years old in good health. Some clones in this sample may be carry-over from other donors' samples.

The CDR3 loop reads CASTRGARRDYGYTF. The CDR3 DNA is TGTGCCAGCACCCGGGGGGCCCGGCGGGACTATGGCTACACCTTC. The V and J genes are TRBV11-2 and TRBJ1-2; TRBD1 is a possible D gene (6 bases). V shed 7 bases and J shed 3 bases, with 18 bases lying between them. CDR1 and CDR2 from the germline V gene are SGHAT and FQNNGV. The CDR3 has 15 residues. Looking up the rest from reference TRBV11-2 and TRBJ1-2 gives the full variable domain: EAGVAQSPRYKIIEKRQSVAFWCNPISGHATLYWYQQILGQGPKLLIQFQNNGVVDDSQLPKDRFSAERLKGVDSTLKIQPAKLEDSAVYLCASTRGARRDYGYTFGSGTRLTVV.